The 21 T cell receptor beta chains in this list originate from one sample, sequenced in a study of CD8 T cells in ankylosing spondylitis. TCRdb used MiXCR to reprocess the 5' RACE reads, holding one entry per CDR3 protein. The sample shows just over 350,000 distinct CDR3 sequences, roughly 20% of them seen only once. Material: blood, either unsorted or a sorted T cell fraction (not recorded which). These receptors came from a male donor with ankylosing spondylitis or in good health (not recorded which).

The V and J genes are TRBV5-6 and TRBJ2-6; TRBD1 matches at 8 bases. The CDR3 has 17 residues. V was clipped by 0 bases and J by 3 bases; unmatched bases: 5. The germline V gene has CDR1 SGHDT and CDR2 YYEEEE. The CDR3 spells CASSLVSGGFGANVLTF. In DNA form, the CDR3 reads TGTGCCAGCAGCTTGGTGTCAGGGGGCTTTGGGGCCAACGTCCTGACTTTC. Variable domain in full (rest from reference TRBV5-6 and TRBJ2-6): DAGVTQSPTHLIKTRGQQVTLRCSPKSGHDTVSWYQQALGQGPQFIFQYYEEEERQRGNFPDRFSGHQFPNYSSELNVNALLLGDSALYLCASSLVSGGFGANVLTFGAGSRLTVL.

The chain uses TRBV7-2 and TRBJ2-7; 7 bases are shared with TRBD2. This CDR3 is 14 amino acids long. Germline CDR1 reads SGHTA; CDR2 reads FQGNSA. V lost 7 bases to trimming and J lost 3 bases; unmatched junction nucleotides: 9. The CDR3 sequence is CASTSNSGGYEQYF. In nucleotides, the CDR3 is TGTGCCAGCACCTCCAACTCGGGGGGCTACGAGCAGTACTTC.

This clonotype has a handful of counts. The genes are TRBV12-3 or TRBV12-4 and TRBJ1-5, with 7 bases that match TRBD1. CDR3 length: 15 amino acids. V lost 0 bases and J lost 7; bases outside the gene matches: 6. CDR3 sequence reads: CASSLAPPGGQPQHF. CDR3 bases: TGTGCCAGCAGTTTAGCGCCCCCAGGGGGACAGCCCCAGCATTTT.

A few counts support this clonotype. The gene calls are TRBV4-1 and TRBJ2-3; D assignment may be TRBD1 or TRBD2 (5 bases each). Trimming took 0 bases from V and 4 from J, leaving 11 bases between them. The germline V gene encodes CDR1 MGHRA and CDR2 YSYEKL. CDR3 length equals 15 residues. CDR3 residues: CASSQDRQGPDTQYF. CDR3 bases: TGCGCCAGCAGCCAAGATCGGCAGGGACCAGATACGCAGTATTTT.

The J gene is TRBJ2-2, the V gene TRBV9; 11 bases are shared with TRBD2. The V segment lost 3 bases and the J segment 5 bases; nucleotides outside the gene matches: 6. This CDR3 contains 16 residues. CDR1 is SGDLS and CDR2 is YYNGEE in the germline V gene. This CDR3 reads CASSGTGTSGTGELFF. CDR3 nucleotide sequence: TGTGCCAGCAGCGGTACCGGGACTAGCGGTACCGGGGAGCTGTTTTTT.

CDR3 nucleotide sequence: TGTGCCAGCAGCCCCCAGGGGGTGGGCTACGAGCAGTACTTC. Its protein is CASSPQGVGYEQYF. V and J are TRBV28 and TRBJ2-7; 7 bases are shared with TRBD1. V dropped 6 bases and J dropped 3; count of bases not matched to a gene: 8. This CDR3 has 14 residues. Germline values: CDR1 MDHEN, CDR2 SYDVKM.

This clonotype was seen a few times. The J gene is TRBJ2-7, the V gene TRBV12-3 or TRBV12-4, with D possibly called TRBD1 or TRBD2 (5 bases each). The CDR3 totals 13 residues. Deletions cut 7 bases from V and 2 bases from J, with 12 bases between. CDR3 protein: CASTLGPTYEQYF. The CDR3 nucleotides read TGTGCCAGCACTCTGGGACCTACCTACGAGCAGTACTTC.

V gene TRBV12-3 or TRBV12-4 combines with J gene TRBJ2-1; possible D gene TRBD1, 5 bases. V was clipped by 5 bases and J by 4 bases, with 18 bases between them. This CDR3 has 16 amino acids. The CDR3 spells CASSTIEQAVYNEQFF. The CDR3 nucleotides are TGTGCCAGCAGTACAATAGAACAGGCGGTTTACAATGAGCAGTTCTTC.

This clonotype has a handful of counts. The V call is TRBV7-2, the J call TRBJ2-3; D is unclear. V was shortened by 5 bases and J by 3 bases, with 15 bases between the two germline ends. Per the germline V gene, CDR1 is SGHTA and CDR2 is FQGNSA. The CDR3 sequence is 15 residues long. The CDR3 is CASSLPIGWTDTQYF. The DNA of the CDR3 is TGTGCCAGCAGCCTTCCGATTGGGTGGACAGATACGCAGTATTTT.

The chain recombines TRBV4-1 with TRBJ2-6; D possibly corresponds to TRBD1 (6 bases). The V gene's germline CDR1 is MGHRA and CDR2 YSYEKL. The CDR3 is 17 amino acids. V gave up 1 base and J gave up 1 base, with 11 bases separating them. The CDR3 is CASSQAPTGSGANVLTF. The CDR3 bases are TGCGCCAGCAGCCAAGCCCCTACAGGGTCTGGGGCCAACGTCCTGACTTTC.

This clonotype appeared a few times. The chain carries TRBV12-3 or TRBV12-4 and TRBJ2-5, with D possibly being TRBD1 or TRBD2 (5 bases each). This CDR3 comprises 16 residues. The V end was cut by 5 bases, the J end by 5 bases, with 21 bases between. CDR3: CASSRLLGTGYETQYF. CDR3 bases: TGTGCCAGCAGTCGACTGTTGGGGACGGGGTACGAGACCCAGTACTTC.

This sequence joins TRBV10-2 and TRBJ2-7; 9 positions match TRBD2. Germline values: CDR1 WSHSY, CDR2 SAAADI. This CDR3 comprises 15 residues. The V gene end was trimmed by 11 bases and the J gene end by 0 bases; junction bases not matched to a gene: 11. CDR3 residues: CARGLAGPSSYEQYF. The CDR3 DNA reads TGCGCCCGTGGGCTAGCGGGGCCGAGCTCCTACGAGCAGTACTTC.

The CDR3 DNA reads as TGTGCCAGCAGTTACACCGGACTAGCGAACGAGCAGTACTTC. It translates to CASSYTGLANEQYF. The chain carries TRBV6-5 and TRBJ2-7; 9 bases agree with TRBD2. V trimming: 2 bases; J trimming: 5 bases; junction bases outside the gene matches: 4. The CDR3 runs to 14 residues. Germline CDR1 and CDR2: MNHEY and SVGAGI.

The V and J genes are TRBV6-5 and TRBJ2-2; D not certain. V lost 2 bases, J lost 8 bases, and 6 bases lay in between. The germline V gene encodes CDR1 MNHEY and CDR2 SVGAGI. This CDR3 region has 12 residues. The CDR3 nucleotides are TGTGCCAGCAGTTACCCCGGTGGGGAGCTGTTTTTT. Amino acid sequence: CASSYPGGELFF.

The chain has TRBV5-8 and TRBJ2-1; D not certain. The V end lost 1 base, the J end lost 12 bases, and 23 bases lay between the germline ends. Germline V CDR1 and CDR2: SGHTS, YDEGEE. This CDR3 contains 16 residues. The CDR3 loop is CASSLRVTSQVRRQFF. CDR3 bases: TGTGCCAGCAGCTTGAGGGTTACATCCCAGGTCCGGAGGCAGTTCTTC.

A few counts support this clonotype. V is TRBV4-1 and J is TRBJ2-2; TRBD2 agrees at 9 bases. Losses at the gene ends were 4 bases for V and 1 base for J; bases not matched to a gene: 4. The CDR3 has 16 amino acids. Germline CDR1 and CDR2: MGHRA and YSYEKL. The CDR3 DNA follows: TGCGCCAGCAGCCCCAGCGGGGGGCAGAACACCGGGGAGCTGTTTTTT. It is translated as CASSPSGGQNTGELFF.

About this clonotype itself: At one of its ends the junction is not consistent with the germline gene, which may arise from a read error. V and J are TRBV12-3 or TRBV12-4 and TRBJ2-3; the D call may be TRBD1 or TRBD2 (5 bases each). The CDR3 has 19 amino acids. The CDR3 reads CARSFALLGEESSTDTQYF. The DNA of the CDR3 is TGTGCCCGCAGTTTCGCCCTTTTGGGGGAAGAGTCTAGCACAGATACGCAGTATTTT.

This clonotype has ten or more counts. V usage is TRBV12-3 or TRBV12-4 and J usage is TRBJ2-5; D is ambiguous. The CDR3 has 13 amino acids. Trimming removed 7 bases at V and 1 base at J, with 10 bases between. CDR3 DNA: TGTGCCAGCATGAATACGCCCCAAGAGACCCAGTACTTC. Its translation: CASMNTPQETQYF.

A few counts support this clonotype. The chain is built from TRBV28 and TRBJ2-2; no clear D gene. The ends were cut back, 6 bases at V and 6 bases at J, with 5 bases in the middle. Germline lookup yields CDR1 MDHEN and CDR2 SYDVKM. This CDR3 spans 11 amino acids. CDR3 bases: TGTGCCAGCAGAGACTCCGGGGAGCTGTTTTTT. Amino acid sequence: CASRDSGELFF.

The chain joins TRBV4-1 to TRBJ2-7; D not resolved. The V gene's germline CDR1 is MGHRA and CDR2 YSYEKL. Between the trimmed V and J ends, which lost 4 bases and 4 bases, there was a span of 11 bases. CDR3 length: 13 residues. Written as DNA, the CDR3 is TGCGCCAGCAGCCTATCCCAGGATTACGAGCAGTACTTC. Amino acids: CASSLSQDYEQYF.

This chain joins TRBV7-9 and TRBJ2-1; D gene unclear. Germline CDR1 reads SEHNR; CDR2 reads FQNEAQ (reference sequence). This CDR3 is built from 14 residues. V shed 2 bases and J shed 2 bases, with 7 bases lying between them. Here the CDR3 reads CASSLLPPYNEQFF. The CDR3 nucleotides read TGTGCCAGCAGCTTACTTCCGCCCTACAATGAGCAGTTCTTC.